This TCR beta chain derives from a study of blood T cell repertoires in COVID-19. Study-level information: The origin of the acute and convalescent COVID-19 samples was the United States, Italy and Spain. PBMCs, B-cell-depleted T cells, or T cells provided the cDNA or gDNA that made up the material.

Followed over time, Seattle patients had been enrolled while infection was active. The CDR3 contains 17 residues. CDR1 is SGHTA, CDR2 FQGNSA, per germline. Between the trimmed V and J ends, which lost 5 bases and 0 bases, there was a span of 14 bases. Authors' data handling: Counts of nucleated cells, estimated from reference gene primer amplification, were obtained. Sequencing used immunoSEQ multiplex PCR; TCRdb keeps in-frame clones, though not all of them. The D gene and trimming were derived from the DNA, and the V and J assignments and clone size from that table. In the table there are 410,000 or so clones, about 89% of which are singletons.

The source of this sequence is a woman aged 40 to 50 with COVID-19, enrolled during active disease. The sequencing input was peripheral blood. The chain employs TRBV7-2 and TRBJ1-6; unclear D gene. The CDR3 reads CASSPLRVSSYNSPLHF. The CDR3, as DNA: TGTGCCAGCAGCCCGTTGCGGGTGAGCTCCTATAATTCACCCCTCCACTTT. Full variable domain (remainder filled in from reference TRBV7-2 and TRBJ1-6): GAGVSQSPSNKVTEKGKDVELRCDPISGHTALYWYRQSLGQGLEFLIYFQGNSAPDKSGLPSDRFSAERTGGSVSTLTIQRTQQEDSAVYLCASSPLRVSSYNSPLHFGNGTRLTVT.